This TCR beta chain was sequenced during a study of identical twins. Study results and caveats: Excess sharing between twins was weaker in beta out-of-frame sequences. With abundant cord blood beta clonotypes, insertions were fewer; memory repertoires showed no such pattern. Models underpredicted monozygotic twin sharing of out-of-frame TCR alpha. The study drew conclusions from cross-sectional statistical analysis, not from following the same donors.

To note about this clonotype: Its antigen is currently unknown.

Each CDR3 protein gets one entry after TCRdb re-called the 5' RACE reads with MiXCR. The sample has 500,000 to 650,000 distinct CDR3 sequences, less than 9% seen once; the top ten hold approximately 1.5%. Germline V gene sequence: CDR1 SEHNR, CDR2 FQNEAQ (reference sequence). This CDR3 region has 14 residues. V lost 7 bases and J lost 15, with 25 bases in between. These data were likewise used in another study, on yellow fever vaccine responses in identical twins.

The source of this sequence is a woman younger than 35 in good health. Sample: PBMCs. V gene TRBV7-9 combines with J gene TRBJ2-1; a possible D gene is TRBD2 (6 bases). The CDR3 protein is CASTQGPVWGDWFF. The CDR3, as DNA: TGTGCCAGCACTCAAGGTCCCGTGTGGGGGGATTGGTTCTTC. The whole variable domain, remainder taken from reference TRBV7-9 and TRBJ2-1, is DTGVSQNPRHKITKRGQNVTFRCDPISEHNRLYWYRQTLGQGPEFLTYFQNEAQLEKSRLLSDRFSAERPKGSFSTLEIQRTEQGDSAMYLCASTQGPVWGDWFFGPGTRLTVL.